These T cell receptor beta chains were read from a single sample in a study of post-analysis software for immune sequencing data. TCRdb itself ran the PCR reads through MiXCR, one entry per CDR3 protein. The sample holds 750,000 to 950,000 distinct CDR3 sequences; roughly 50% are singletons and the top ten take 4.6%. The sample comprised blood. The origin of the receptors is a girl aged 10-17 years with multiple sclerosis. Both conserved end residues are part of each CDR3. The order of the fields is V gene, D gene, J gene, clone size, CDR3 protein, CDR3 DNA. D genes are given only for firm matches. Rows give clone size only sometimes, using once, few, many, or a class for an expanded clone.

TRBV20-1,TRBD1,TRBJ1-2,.,CSAPRTGEDGYTF,TGCAGTGCACCGCGGACAGGGGAAGATGGCTACACCTTC
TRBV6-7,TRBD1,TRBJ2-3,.,CASSYPADRAPSSSTTDTQYF,TGTGCCAGCAGTTACCCGGCCGACAGGGCTCCTAGTTCTAGCACGACAGATACGCAGTATTTT
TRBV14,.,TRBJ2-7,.,CASSQKRTVGSYEQYF,TGTGCCAGCAGCCAAAAGAGGACAGTAGGCTCCTACGAGCAGTACTTC
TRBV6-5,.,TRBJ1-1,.,CASTGGNTEAFF,TGTGCCAGCACCGGGGGGAACACTGAAGCTTTCTTT
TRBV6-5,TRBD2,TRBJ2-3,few,CASSYSRLLAGYTDTQYF,TGTGCCAGCAGTTACTCCCGGTTGCTAGCGGGATACACAGATACGCAGTATTTT
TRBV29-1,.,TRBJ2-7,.,CSVQQGQREQYF,TGCAGCGTCCAACAGGGACAACGCGAGCAGTACTTC
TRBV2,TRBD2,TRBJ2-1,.,CASSEGSGSNNEQFF,TGTGCCAGCAGTGAAGGTAGCGGGAGCAACAATGAGCAGTTCTTC
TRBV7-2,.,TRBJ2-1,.,CASSHRANNEQFF,TGTGCCAGCAGCCACAGAGCTAACAATGAGCAGTTCTTC
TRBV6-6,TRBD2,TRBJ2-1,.,CASSYSLAGAQYNEQFF,TGTGCCAGCAGTTACTCGCTAGCGGGGGCGCAGTACAATGAGCAGTTCTTC
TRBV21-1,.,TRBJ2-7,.,CASSSRDRLPYEQYF,TGTGCCAGCAGCAGCCGGGACAGGCTCCCCTACGAGCAGTACTTC
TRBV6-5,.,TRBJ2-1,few,CASSYPGRRFYNEQFF,TGTGCCAGCAGTTACCCCGGGCGTCGGTTTTACAATGAGCAGTTCTTC
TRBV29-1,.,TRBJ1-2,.,CSVAPAGTGVWGYTF,TGCAGCGTTGCCCCGGCCGGTACGGGAGTGTGGGGCTACACCTTC
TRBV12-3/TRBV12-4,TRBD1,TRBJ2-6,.,CASSTWTGGAGEANVLTF,TGTGCCAGCAGTACCTGGACAGGGGGAGCTGGTGAGGCCAACGTCCTGACTTTC
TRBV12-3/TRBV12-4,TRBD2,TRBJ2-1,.,CASSERTSGTRYNEQFF,TGTGCCAGCAGTGAGCGGACTAGCGGGACTCGCTACAATGAGCAGTTCTTC
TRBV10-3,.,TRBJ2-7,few,CAISDLGYEQYF,TGTGCCATCAGTGACCTAGGGTACGAGCAGTACTTC
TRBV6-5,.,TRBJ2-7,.,CASSQPPGPLGYF,TGTGCCAGCAGTCAACCACCAGGTCCTCTAGGGTACTTC
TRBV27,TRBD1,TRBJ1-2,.,CASSAYGTALGQNYGYTF,TGTGCCAGCAGTGCATACGGGACAGCCTTGGGACAGAACTATGGCTACACCTTC
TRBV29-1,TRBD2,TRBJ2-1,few,CSVEVSGLAFYNEQFF,TGCAGCGTTGAGGTATCGGGACTAGCGTTCTACAATGAGCAGTTCTTC
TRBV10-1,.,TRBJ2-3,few,CASSESQGTDTQYF,TGCGCCAGCAGTGAGTCGCAGGGGACAGATACGCAGTATTTT
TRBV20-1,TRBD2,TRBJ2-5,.,CSARDWTIAPGTSGGTQYF,TGCAGTGCTAGAGATTGGACCATAGCGCCCGGGACTAGCGGGGGGACCCAGTACTTC
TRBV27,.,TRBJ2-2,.,CASSPALIANTGELFF,TGTGCCAGCAGTCCCGCATTAATCGCGAACACCGGGGAGCTGTTTTTT
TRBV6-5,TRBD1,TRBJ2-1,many,CASSYRDRGINEQFF,TGTGCCAGCAGTTACCGGGACAGGGGGATTAATGAGCAGTTCTTC
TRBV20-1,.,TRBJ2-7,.,CSASGSYNEQYF,TGCAGTGCTAGCGGGAGTTACAATGAGCAGTACTTC
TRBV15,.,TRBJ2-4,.,CATSKGIDKNIQYF,TGTGCCACCAGCAAGGGAATAGATAAAAACATTCAGTACTTC
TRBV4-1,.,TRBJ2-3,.,CASSQRLGDTDTQYF,TGCGCCAGCAGCCAAAGACTAGGTGATACAGATACGCAGTATTTT
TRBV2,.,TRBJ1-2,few,CASRGTANNYGYTF,TGTGCCAGCAGGGGGACGGCGAATAACTATGGCTACACCTTC
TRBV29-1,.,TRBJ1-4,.,CSVARTSINATNEKLFF,TGCAGCGTCGCCCGGACAAGTATAAATGCAACTAATGAAAAACTGTTTTTT
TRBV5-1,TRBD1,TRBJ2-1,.,CASSLRDRGSYNEQFF,TGCGCCAGCAGCTTGAGGGACAGGGGCTCCTACAATGAGCAGTTCTTC
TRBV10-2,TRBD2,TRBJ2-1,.,CASSESTLAGGSYNEQFF,TGCGCCAGCAGTGAGTCGACCCTAGCGGGAGGCTCCTACAATGAGCAGTTCTTC
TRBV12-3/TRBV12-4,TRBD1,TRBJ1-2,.,CASSPTGGPYGYTF,TGTGCCAGCAGTCCTACAGGGGGGCCCTATGGCTACACCTTC
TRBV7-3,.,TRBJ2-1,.,CASSQGAASYNEQFF,TGTGCCAGCAGCCAGGGCGCGGCCTCGTACAATGAGCAGTTCTTC
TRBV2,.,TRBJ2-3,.,CARSRDSTDTQYF,TGTGCCAGGTCAAGGGATAGCACAGATACGCAGTATTTT